The 21 T cell receptor beta chains below were found in one sample sequenced in a study of T cell responses to AZD1222 COVID-19 vaccine. Sequencing was performed with immunoSEQ multiplex PCR; in TCRdb, only in-frame clones are kept and a portion is missing. The sample yields tens of thousands of clones, under 85% seen once. This sample comprised peripheral blood, obtained on day 0 of AZD1222 vaccination. Receptor source: an adult in good health.

V gene TRBV6-5 combines with J gene TRBJ1-6; possibly TRBD1 for D (5 bases). The V end was cut by 6 bases, the J end by 7 bases, with 13 bases between. CDR3 length equals 14 residues. Germline V lookup: CDR1 MNHEY, CDR2 SVGAGI. The CDR3 spells CASSLTVNNSPLHF. The DNA of the CDR3 is TGTGCCAGCAGCCTGACAGTGAACAATTCACCCCTCCACTTT.

V is TRBV28 and J is TRBJ1-5; D call uncertain. Trimming took off 4 bases at V and 6 bases at J, with 16 bases between the two ends. Per germline, CDR1 MDHEN and CDR2 SYDVKM. There are 15 residues in the CDR3. The CDR3 sequence: CASSSFPWGGQPQHF. The CDR3 DNA follows: TGTGCCAGCAGTTCCTTCCCATGGGGAGGTCAGCCCCAGCATTTT.

This chain joins TRBV18 and TRBJ2-5, with D perhaps matching TRBD1 (5 bases). Germline loops: CDR1 KGHSH, CDR2 LQKENI. V was cut by 2 bases and J by 5 bases, with 12 bases left in between. The CDR3 sequence is 14 residues long. The chain's CDR3 is CASSPDFRGETQYF. The CDR3 nucleotides read TGTGCCAGCTCACCAGACTTTAGGGGCGAGACCCAGTACTTC.

V gene TRBV6-1 combines with J gene TRBJ1-1, with D unclear. Germline loops: CDR1 MNHNS, CDR2 SASEGT. The CDR3 is 15 residues long. V lost 2 bases to trimming and J lost 0 bases, with 10 bases between them. The CDR3 nucleotides are TGTGCCAGCAGTGAAATGGGCTATATGAACACTGAAGCTTTCTTT. Its protein is CASSEMGYMNTEAFF.

The chain employs TRBV19 and TRBJ1-2; tentative D call: TRBD1 (6 bases). CDR3 length: 14 residues. Between the trimmed V and J ends, which lost 6 bases and 2 bases, there was a span of 13 bases. Germline assignment: CDR1 LNHDA and CDR2 SQIVND (reference sequence). CDR3 amino acids: CASSSGASNYGYTF. CDR3 coding DNA: TGTGCCAGTAGCTCAGGGGCTTCGAACTATGGCTACACCTTC.

CDR3 sequence: CASSDEGVLGQPQHF. CDR3 in DNA: TGTGCCAGCAGTGATGAGGGGGTTCTAGGTCAGCCCCAGCATTTT. The chain combines TRBV2 with TRBJ1-5; tentative D call: TRBD1 (6 bases). Germline V lookup: CDR1 SNHLY, CDR2 FYNNEI. The CDR3 runs 15 residues. V was clipped by 3 bases and J by 6 bases, with 15 bases between them.

This clone has more than one count but fewer than ten. This sequence joins TRBV28 and TRBJ2-2; the D is unclear. The germline gives CDR1 MDHEN, CDR2 SYDVKM. The CDR3 is 14 residues long. Trimming cost V 4 bases and J 4 bases, with 10 bases left between them. CDR3 DNA sequence: TGTGCCAGCAGTTGGCAGTCAAGCACCGGGGAGCTGTTTTTT. Translating gives CASSWQSSTGELFF. Looking up the rest from reference TRBV28 and TRBJ2-2 gives the full variable domain: DVKVTQSSRYLVKRTGEKVFLECVQDMDHENMFWYRQDPGLGLRLIYFSYDVKMKEKGDIPEGYSVSREKKERFSLILESASTNQTSMYLCASSWQSSTGELFFGEGSRLTVL.

The chain is built from TRBV2 and TRBJ2-5; D remains ambiguous. The germline gives CDR1 SNHLY, CDR2 FYNNEI. The CDR3 is made up of 13 amino acids. V dropped 1 base and J dropped 1 base, with 4 bases sitting between them. The CDR3 coding sequence is TGTGCCAGCAGTGAAGGAGGCCAAGAGACCCAGTACTTC. It yields the protein CASSEGGQETQYF.

This clone came up once. V and J are TRBV19 and TRBJ1-5; D is unclear. The germline V gene has CDR1 LNHDA and CDR2 SQIVND (reference sequence). Trimming removed 3 bases at V and 7 bases at J, with 19 bases between. This CDR3 is 16 amino acids long. DNA for the CDR3: TGTGCCAGTAGTATTGGTTCCACATTAAAGGGACAGCCCCAGCATTTT. Its protein is CASSIGSTLKGQPQHF.

The rearrangement uses TRBV7-3 and TRBJ1-3; D perhaps matches TRBD1 (5 bases). This CDR3 is built from 15 residues. V gave up 1 base and J gave up 0 bases, with 7 bases separating them. In germline, CDR1 is SGHTA, CDR2 FQGTGA. DNA for the CDR3: TGTGCCAGCAGCTTAAGAGGGGACTCTGGAAACACCATATATTTT. This codes for CASSLRGDSGNTIYF.

The CDR3 bases are TGTGCCAGCTCACCGGAAGGACAAGACACCGGGGAGCTGTTTTTT. Translating it yields CASSPEGQDTGELFF. The chain employs TRBV18 and TRBJ2-2, with D possibly matching TRBD1 (5 bases). Germline-derived CDR1 and CDR2 are KGHSH and LQKENI. This CDR3 has 15 residues. V was cut by 3 bases and J by 3 bases, with 11 bases left in between.

This clone was seen only once. The CDR3 DNA follows: TGTGCCAGCAGTGAACAGGGGTCTCAAGAGACCCAGTACTTC. Protein sequence: CASSEQGSQETQYF. The chain couples TRBV28 to TRBJ2-5; 7 nucleotides match TRBD1. V shed 5 bases and J 2 bases; nucleotides not matched to a gene: 5. CDR1 MDHEN and CDR2 SYDVKM come from the germline V gene. CDR3 length equals 14 residues. The full variable domain, rest sourced from reference TRBV28 and TRBJ2-5, is DVKVTQSSRYLVKRTGEKVFLECVQDMDHENMFWYRQDPGLGLRLIYFSYDVKMKEKGDIPEGYSVSREKKERFSLILESASTNQTSMYLCASSEQGSQETQYFGPGTRLLVL.

The chain carries TRBV6-5 and TRBJ2-2; 11 nucleotides agree with TRBD2. The CDR3 contains 14 residues. The V segment lost 4 bases and the J segment 5 bases; nucleotides outside the gene matches: 0. CDR1 and CDR2 (germline): MNHEY, SVGAGI. The CDR3 DNA sequence: TGTGCCAGCAGTTTAGCGGGAGGGACCGGGGAGCTGTTTTTT. The encoded protein is CASSLAGGTGELFF.

The V gene is TRBV2, the J gene TRBJ1-6; D is possibly TRBD1 (6 bases). Trimming left V 4 bases short and J 7 bases short, with 11 bases between. This CDR3 comprises 14 residues. CDR1 is SNHLY and CDR2 is FYNNEI in the germline V gene. The CDR3 protein is CASSVARGNSPLHF. CDR3 sequence (DNA): TGTGCCAGCAGTGTAGCCAGGGGAAATTCACCCCTCCACTTT. The entire variable domain, with the rest obtained from reference TRBV2 and TRBJ1-6, is as follows: EPEVTQTPSHQVTQMGQEVILRCVPISNHLYFYWYRQILGQKVEFLVSFYNNEISEKSEIFDDQFSVERPDGSNFTLKIRSTKLEDSAMYFCASSVARGNSPLHFGNGTRLTVT.

V is TRBV5-5 and J is TRBJ1-6; weak D call: TRBD1 (5 bases). Germline CDR1 reads SGHKS; CDR2 reads YYEKEE (reference sequence). V dropped 0 bases and J dropped 8 bases, with 12 bases sitting between them. CDR3 length: 15 amino acids. CDR3 protein: CASSLVGGHYSPLHF. DNA for the CDR3: TGTGCCAGCAGCTTGGTTGGGGGTCATTATTCACCCCTCCACTTT.

The rearrangement joins TRBV27 to TRBJ1-6; D gene unclear. The CDR3 contains 12 residues. Germline CDR1 and CDR2: MNHEY and SMNVEV (reference sequence). With 3 bases removed from V and 5 bases from J, the gap between germline ends came to 2 bases. The CDR3 coding sequence is TGTGCCAGCAGTTTGAATAATTCACCCCTCCACTTT. Amino acids: CASSLNNSPLHF.

This clone was counted a few times. This chain joins TRBV5-1 and TRBJ1-2, with D hard to call. This CDR3 contains 15 residues. V gave up 0 bases and J gave up 0 bases, with 9 bases separating them. Germline loops: CDR1 SGHRS, CDR2 YFSETQ. CDR3 nucleotide sequence: TGCGCCAGCAGCTTGGCCCCGGCAGCTAACTATGGCTACACCTTC. Translated, it gives CASSLAPAANYGYTF.

This clone was found a few times. The V call is TRBV6-2 or TRBV6-3, the J call TRBJ2-3; D uncertain. The CDR3 has 12 amino acids. The V and J ends lost 0 bases and 9 bases respectively, with 7 bases between them. The germline V gene encodes CDR1 MNHEY and CDR2 SVGEGT. In DNA form, the CDR3 reads TGTGCCAGCAGTTACTCTCTGGGGACGCAGTATTTT. Its protein is CASSYSLGTQYF.

The table lists this clone with a few counts. This rearrangement joins TRBV2 to TRBJ1-5, with 10 nucleotides matching TRBD1. The V segment lost 7 bases and the J segment 2 bases; nucleotides outside the gene matches: 5. Germline CDR1 is SNHLY and CDR2 is FYNNEI. The CDR3 sequence is 15 residues long. The CDR3 loop is CASTPGTGGNQPQHF. Written as DNA, the CDR3 is TGTGCCAGCACCCCCGGGACAGGGGGCAATCAGCCCCAGCATTTT.

The chain joins TRBV14 to TRBJ2-1; perhaps TRBD2 as D (6 bases). The length of the CDR3 is 13 residues. V was cut by 1 base and J by 14 bases, with 15 bases left in between. In germline, CDR1 is SGHDN, CDR2 FVKESK. The CDR3 protein is CASSQVRGTEKFF. The CDR3 DNA is TGTGCCAGCAGCCAAGTCCGGGGGACGGAAAAGTTCTTC.

The rearrangement joins TRBV9 to TRBJ1-4; D ambiguous. The CDR3 covers 15 residues. CDR1 SGDLS and CDR2 YYNGEE come from the germline V gene. Trimming took 0 bases from V and 3 from J, leaving 9 bases between them. The CDR3 loop reads CASSVGAGSNEKLFF. The DNA of the CDR3 is TGTGCCAGCAGCGTAGGGGCAGGCTCTAATGAAAAACTGTTTTTT.